The sequence of this T cell receptor beta chain was determined in a study of cytomegalovirus exposure and HLA in healthy donors. Whole-study results and caveats: Cytomegalovirus-associated status was assigned to fewer than 200 TCR beta chains. Earlier analysis looked at TCR beta V segments, and most were productive about 87% or about 30% of the time.

The primer mix had 60 Vbeta and 13 Jbeta primers. Data came from immunoSEQ multiplex PCR; TCRdb stores just in-frame clones and leaves some out. The sample's table shows under 95,000 clones. CDR1 and CDR2 from the germline V gene are KGHSH and LQKENI. V lost 5 bases, J lost 5 bases, and 5 bases lay in between. The CDR3 sequence is 11 residues long. On this clone itself: What it binds is unknown.

The sample taken for sequencing was PBMCs. The rearrangement uses TRBV18 and TRBJ2-3; the D is unclear. This sequence was found in a female donor in good health and CMV-seropositive. The CDR3 reads CASSIEDTQYF. The CDR3 DNA reads TGTGCCAGCTCAATAGAAGATACGCAGTATTTT.